This T cell receptor (beta chain) was observed in a study of blood T cell repertoires in COVID-19. For the study at large: T cells, B-cell-depleted T cells, or PBMCs provided the cDNA or gDNA that served as material.

Participants were aged about 18 to 90 years, lived in 20 to 30 US areas, and enrolled virtually. Donors were grouped by their self-reported clinical history. Sequenced by immunoSEQ multiplex PCR; TCRdb stores in-frame clones only, minus some. The table includes around 160,000 clones, 85% to 90% detected once. This TCR was sampled from a young woman with acute COVID-19. Sequencing was performed on PBMCs or T cells enriched from blood (not recorded which).

The CDR3 spells CATTRDGLAGGADTQYF. The CDR3 region has the DNA TGTGCCACCACAAGGGACGGACTAGCGGGGGGTGCAGATACGCAGTATTTT. V is TRBV19 and J is TRBJ2-3, with 14 bases that match TRBD2. The CDR3 consists of 17 residues. Germline V gives CDR1 LNHDA, CDR2 SQIVND (reference sequence). Trimming took 10 bases from V and 4 from J; bases not matched to a gene: 13.